A selection of T cell receptor beta chains follows, all from one sample in a study of blood T cell repertoires in COVID-19. Clones were sequenced by immunoSEQ multiplex PCR, and TCRdb holds only the in-frame ones, with some missing. The table shows roughly 76,000 clones, with roughly 90% occurring only once. Source material: PBMCs or T cells enriched from blood (not recorded which). The source is a woman in her 50s with acute COVID-19. Each CDR3 is given with its conserved first and last residue. The D gene is left open where the match is weak. Where a row states a size, it is once, few, many or the class of an expanded clone; other rows omit it.

D	size	V	J	length	DNA	CDR3
-	-	TRBV27	TRBJ1-5	17	TGTGCCAGCAGTTTAAGGGCTCTTGGGGCTAGCAATCAGCCCCAGCATTTT	CASSLRALGASNQPQHF
TRBD2	-	TRBV5-8	TRBJ2-1	16	TGTGCCAGCAGCTTGGCGTTTCTAGCGGGAGTTAATGAGCAGTTCTTC	CASSLAFLAGVNEQFF
-	-	TRBV7-9	TRBJ1-1	12	TGTGCCAGCAGTGGGGCGGGAACTGAAGCTTTCTTT	CASSGAGTEAFF
-	-	TRBV24-1	TRBJ2-3	14	TGTGCCACCAGTGATTTTTCTCTCAGGGATACGCAGTATTTT	CATSDFSLRDTQYF
TRBD2	-	TRBV3-1/TRBV3-2	TRBJ2-2	17	TGTGCCAGCAGCCAAAGAGGACTAGCGGGAGATACCGGGGAGCTGTTTTTT	CASSQRGLAGDTGELFF
-	-	TRBV19	TRBJ2-1	16	TGTGCCAGTACCCCAAGGAAAGTTGACTATAGCAATGAGCAGTTCTTC	CASTPRKVDYSNEQFF
TRBD1	-	TRBV5-4	TRBJ2-1	16	TGTGCCAGCAGCGGAGGACAGGGGGGATCCTACAATGAGCAGTTCTTC	CASSGGQGGSYNEQFF
TRBD2	-	TRBV5-6	TRBJ2-7	15	TGTGCCAGCAGCCCTGGACTAGCGGGAGCGTACGAGCAGTACTTC	CASSPGLAGAYEQYF
TRBD1	-	TRBV6-1	TRBJ2-7	16	TGTGCCAGCAGTGGTTACGGGGACAGGGGTTCCTACGAGCAGTACTTC	CASSGYGDRGSYEQYF
TRBD1	-	TRBV11-2	TRBJ2-5	17	TGTGCCAGCAGCTGGATAGGGACAGCCAATTTTCAAGAGACCCAGTACTTC	CASSWIGTANFQETQYF
TRBD1	-	TRBV12-3/TRBV12-4	TRBJ1-1	13	TGTGCCAGCAGTCTGACAGGGTATACTGAAGCTTTCTTT	CASSLTGYTEAFF
-	-	TRBV19	TRBJ2-1	17	TGTGCCAGTAGTATAGATGGGGCTTCAGGGGTCTACAATGAGCAGTTCTTC	CASSIDGASGVYNEQFF
-	-	TRBV3-1/TRBV3-2	TRBJ2-7	14	TGTGCCAGCAGCCCCCCGGGTCCGTGGGACGAGCAGTACTTC	CASSPPGPWDEQYF
-	-	TRBV11-2	TRBJ1-2	16	TGTGCCAGCAGCTTAGGAGCGGCCGGGGGAAATTATGGCTACACCTTC	CASSLGAAGGNYGYTF
TRBD1	-	TRBV24-1	TRBJ2-5	16	TGTGCCACCAGTGCCTCCGGGACAGGGGTGGAGGAGACCCAGTACTTC	CATSASGTGVEETQYF
TRBD1	-	TRBV28	TRBJ1-2	15	TGTGCCAGCAGTTTCCAGGACAGGGAAGTCTATGGCTACACCTTC	CASSFQDREVYGYTF
TRBD2	-	TRBV7-3	TRBJ2-3	18	TGTGCCAGCAGCTCAACAGCGGGAACCGGTTTAGGCACAGATACGCAGTATTTT	CASSSTAGTGLGTDTQYF
TRBD1	-	TRBV19	TRBJ2-1	15	TGTGCCAGTAGTTGGGGGACAGCCCCCTACAATGAGCAGTTCTTC	CASSWGTAPYNEQFF
TRBD2	once	TRBV4-3	TRBJ2-5	16	TGCGCCAGCAGCCAAGATGGGAGCGGGAGATCAGAGACCCAGTACTTC	CASSQDGSGRSETQYF
TRBD1	-	TRBV27	TRBJ2-2	16	TGTGCCAGCAGTCTCCCCGGGACAGGAACCCCCGGGGAGCTGTTTTTT	CASSLPGTGTPGELFF
-	-	TRBV30	TRBJ2-3	12	TGTGCCTGGAGAGCATCCACAGATACGCAGTATTTT	CAWRASTDTQYF
TRBD1	-	TRBV18	TRBJ2-3	15	TGTGCCAGCTCACTAGGACAGGGGAGCACAGATACGCAGTATTTT	CASSLGQGSTDTQYF
-	-	TRBV10-3	TRBJ2-1	14	TGTGCCACAATGGGGAGTCTAATTCGGAATGAGCAGTTCTTC	CATMGSLIRNEQFF
TRBD1	-	TRBV18	TRBJ1-2	15	TGTGCCAGCTCAGCCGACAGGGGATTTCTCTATGGCTACACCTTC	CASSADRGFLYGYTF
-	once	TRBV20-1	TRBJ1-2	11	TGCAGTGCTAGTGGGGCCTATGGCTACACCTTC	CSASGAYGYTF
TRBD2	-	TRBV2	TRBJ2-1	16	TGTGCCAGCAGTGAAGCCGGCGGGAGCTCCTACAATGAGCAGTTCTTC	CASSEAGGSSYNEQFF
-	-	TRBV14	TRBJ1-6	14	TGTGCCAGCAGCCGTTGGGGACTCGAGTCACCCCTCCACTTT	CASSRWGLESPLHF
TRBD1	once	TRBV27	TRBJ1-5	16	TGTGCCAGCAGTTCATTGACAGGGGCGAGTAATCAGCCCCAGCATTTT	CASSSLTGASNQPQHF
TRBD1	once	TRBV9	TRBJ1-2	14	TGTGCCAGCAGCGTAGGTACAGGGGGCAATGGCTACACCTTC	CASSVGTGGNGYTF
TRBD1	-	TRBV9	TRBJ2-3	15	TGTGCCAGCAGCGGATGGACAGGGGCCGCAGATACGCAGTATTTT	CASSGWTGAADTQYF
TRBD2	-	TRBV18	TRBJ2-1	16	TGTGCCAGCTCATTCGCTAGCGGGGACTTTTACAATGAGCAGTTCTTC	CASSFASGDFYNEQFF
TRBD2	-	TRBV4-2	TRBJ2-3	19	TGTGCCAGCAGCCTTACCGTAACTAGCGGGAGTACGATCCCAGATACGCAGTATTTT	CASSLTVTSGSTIPDTQYF
-	-	TRBV11-2	TRBJ2-7	14	TGTGCCAGCAGCTTATTTCCAGGGAAGCGCGAGCAGTACTTC	CASSLFPGKREQYF
-	few	TRBV4-1	TRBJ2-1	14	TGCGCCTCCCAGGGCGGACTACTTAACAATGAGCAGTTCTTC	CASQGGLLNNEQFF